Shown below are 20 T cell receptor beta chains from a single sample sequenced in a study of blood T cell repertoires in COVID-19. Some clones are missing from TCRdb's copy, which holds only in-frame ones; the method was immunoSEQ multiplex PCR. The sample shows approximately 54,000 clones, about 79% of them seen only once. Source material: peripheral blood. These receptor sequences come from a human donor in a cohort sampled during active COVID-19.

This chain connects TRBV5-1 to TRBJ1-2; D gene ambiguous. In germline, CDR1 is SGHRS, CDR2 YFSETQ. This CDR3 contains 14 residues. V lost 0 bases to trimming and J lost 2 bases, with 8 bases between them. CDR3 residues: CASSLESPNYGYTF. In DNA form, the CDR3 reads TGCGCCAGCAGCTTGGAATCCCCGAACTATGGCTACACCTTC.

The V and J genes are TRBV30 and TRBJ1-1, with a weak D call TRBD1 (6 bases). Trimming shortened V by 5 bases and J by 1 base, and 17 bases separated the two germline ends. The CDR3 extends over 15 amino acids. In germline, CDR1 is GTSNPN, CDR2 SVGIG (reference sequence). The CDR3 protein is CAWFTPGHRNTEAFF. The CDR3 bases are TGTGCCTGGTTTACTCCGGGACACAGGAACACTGAAGCTTTCTTT.

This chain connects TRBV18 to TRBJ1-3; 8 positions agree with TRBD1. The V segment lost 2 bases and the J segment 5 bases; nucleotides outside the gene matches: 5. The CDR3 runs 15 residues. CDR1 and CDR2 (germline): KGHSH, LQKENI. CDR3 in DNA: TGTGCCAGCTCACCAGGACAGGGTGGTAGAAACACCATATATTTT. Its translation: CASSPGQGGRNTIYF.

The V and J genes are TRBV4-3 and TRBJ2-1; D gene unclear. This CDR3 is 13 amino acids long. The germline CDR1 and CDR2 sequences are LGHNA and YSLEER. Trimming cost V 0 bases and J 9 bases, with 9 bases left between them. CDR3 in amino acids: CASSQDSESEQFF. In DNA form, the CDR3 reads TGCGCCAGCAGCCAAGACTCGGAGAGTGAGCAGTTCTTC.

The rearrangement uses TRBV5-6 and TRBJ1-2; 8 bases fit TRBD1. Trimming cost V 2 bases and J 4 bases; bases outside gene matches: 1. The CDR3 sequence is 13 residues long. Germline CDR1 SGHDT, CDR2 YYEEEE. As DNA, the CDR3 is TGTGCCAGCAGCTTTGGGACAGGCTATGGCTACACCTTC. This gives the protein CASSFGTGYGYTF.

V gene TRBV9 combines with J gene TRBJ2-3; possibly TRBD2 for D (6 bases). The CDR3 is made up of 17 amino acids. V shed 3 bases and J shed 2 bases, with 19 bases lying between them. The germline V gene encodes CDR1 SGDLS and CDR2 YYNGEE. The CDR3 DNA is TGTGCCAGCAGCGATGGGGTTGCGGGAAGTCCCACAGATACGCAGTATTTT. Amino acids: CASSDGVAGSPTDTQYF.

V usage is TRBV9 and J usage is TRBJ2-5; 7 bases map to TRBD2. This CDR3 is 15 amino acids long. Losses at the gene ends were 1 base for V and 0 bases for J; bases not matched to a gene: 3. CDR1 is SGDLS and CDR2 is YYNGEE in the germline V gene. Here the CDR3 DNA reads TGTGCCAGCAGCGTACAGGGAGGGTACCAAGAGACCCAGTACTTC. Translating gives CASSVQGGYQETQYF.

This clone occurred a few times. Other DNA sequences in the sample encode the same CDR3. The CDR3 DNA follows: TGTGCCAGCAGTTTAACGGGGAACACTGAAGCTTTCTTT. Translated: CASSLTGNTEAFF. The rearrangement joins TRBV12-3 or TRBV12-4 to TRBJ1-1; D unresolved. Trimming cost V 2 bases and J 1 base, with 5 bases left between them. The CDR3 consists of 13 residues.

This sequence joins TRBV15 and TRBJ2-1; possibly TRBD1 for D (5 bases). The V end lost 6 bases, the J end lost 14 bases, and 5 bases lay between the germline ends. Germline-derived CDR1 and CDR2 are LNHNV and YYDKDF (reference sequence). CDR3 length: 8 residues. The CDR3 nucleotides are TGTGCCACCAGGACAGAGTTCTTC. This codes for CATRTEFF.

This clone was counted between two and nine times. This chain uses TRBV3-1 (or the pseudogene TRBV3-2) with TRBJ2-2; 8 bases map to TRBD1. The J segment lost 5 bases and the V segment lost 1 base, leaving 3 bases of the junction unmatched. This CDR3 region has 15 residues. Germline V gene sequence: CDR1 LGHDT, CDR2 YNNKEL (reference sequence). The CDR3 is CASSQGTGRTGELFF. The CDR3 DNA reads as TGTGCCAGCAGCCAAGGGACAGGGAGGACCGGGGAGCTGTTTTTT.

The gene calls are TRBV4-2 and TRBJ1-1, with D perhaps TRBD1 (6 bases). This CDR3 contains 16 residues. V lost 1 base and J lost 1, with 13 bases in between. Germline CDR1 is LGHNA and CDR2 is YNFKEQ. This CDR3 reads CASSQAPGAANTEAFF. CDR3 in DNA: TGTGCCAGCAGCCAAGCCCCAGGGGCCGCGAACACTGAAGCTTTCTTT.

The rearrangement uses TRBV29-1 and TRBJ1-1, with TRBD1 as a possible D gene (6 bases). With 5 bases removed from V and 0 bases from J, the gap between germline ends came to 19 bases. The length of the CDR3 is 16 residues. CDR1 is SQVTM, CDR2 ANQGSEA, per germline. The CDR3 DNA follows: TGCAGCGTTTCCCACGGGACAAGGGGACTGAACACTGAAGCTTTCTTT. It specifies CSVSHGTRGLNTEAFF.

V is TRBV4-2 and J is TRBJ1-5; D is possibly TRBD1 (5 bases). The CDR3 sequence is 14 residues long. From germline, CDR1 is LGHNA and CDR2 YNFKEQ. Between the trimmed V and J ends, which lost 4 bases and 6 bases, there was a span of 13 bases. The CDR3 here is CASSRDGQGQPQHF. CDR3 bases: TGTGCCAGCAGCCGAGACGGGCAGGGTCAGCCCCAGCATTTT.

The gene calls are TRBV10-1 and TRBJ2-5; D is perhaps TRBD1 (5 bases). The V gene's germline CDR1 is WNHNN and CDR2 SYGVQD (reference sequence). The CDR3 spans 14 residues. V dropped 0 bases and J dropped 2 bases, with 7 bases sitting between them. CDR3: CASSESTAQETQYF. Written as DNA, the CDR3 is TGCGCCAGCAGTGAGTCGACAGCTCAAGAGACCCAGTACTTC.

The DNA of the CDR3 is TGTGCCAGCAGCTTAGAACAGGGCACTGAAGCTTTCTTT. Encoded protein: CASSLEQGTEAFF. V is TRBV11-2 and J is TRBJ1-1, with D possibly matching TRBD1 (6 bases). Looked up from germline, CDR1 is SGHAT and CDR2 is FQNNGV. V was cut by 0 bases and J by 4 bases, with 6 bases left in between. There are 13 residues in the CDR3.

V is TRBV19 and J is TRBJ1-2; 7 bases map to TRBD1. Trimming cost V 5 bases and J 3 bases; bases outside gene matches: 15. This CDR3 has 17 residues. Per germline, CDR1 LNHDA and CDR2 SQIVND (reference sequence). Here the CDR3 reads CASSPRDSGLLYYGYTF. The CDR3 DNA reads TGTGCCAGTAGTCCCCGGGACAGTGGGCTCCTTTACTATGGCTACACCTTC.

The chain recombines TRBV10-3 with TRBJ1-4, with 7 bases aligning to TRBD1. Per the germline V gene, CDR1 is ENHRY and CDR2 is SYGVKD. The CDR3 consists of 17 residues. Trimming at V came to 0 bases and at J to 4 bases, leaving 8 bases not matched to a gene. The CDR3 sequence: CAISESYRTGLNEKLFF. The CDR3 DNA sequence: TGTGCCATCAGTGAGTCGTATAGGACAGGCCTTAATGAAAAACTGTTTTTT.

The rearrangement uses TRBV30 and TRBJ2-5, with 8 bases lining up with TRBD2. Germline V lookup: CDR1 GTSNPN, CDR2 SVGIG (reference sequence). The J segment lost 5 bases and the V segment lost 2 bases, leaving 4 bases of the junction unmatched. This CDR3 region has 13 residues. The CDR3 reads CAWSISGSETQYF. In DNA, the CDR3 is TGTGCCTGGAGTATCAGCGGGAGTGAGACCCAGTACTTC.

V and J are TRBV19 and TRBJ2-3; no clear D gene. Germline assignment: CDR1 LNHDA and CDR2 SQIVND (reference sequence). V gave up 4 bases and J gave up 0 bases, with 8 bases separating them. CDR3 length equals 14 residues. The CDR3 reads CASSKQSSTDTQYF. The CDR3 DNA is TGTGCCAGTAGTAAACAGAGTAGCACAGATACGCAGTATTTT.

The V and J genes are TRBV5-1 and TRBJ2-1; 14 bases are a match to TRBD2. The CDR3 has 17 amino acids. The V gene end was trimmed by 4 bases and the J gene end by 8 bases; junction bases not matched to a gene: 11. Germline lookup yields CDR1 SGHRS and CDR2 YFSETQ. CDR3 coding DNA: TGCGCCAGCAGCGGGGGACTAGCGGGAGAAGAAGGACATGAGCAGTTCTTC. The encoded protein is CASSGGLAGEEGHEQFF.